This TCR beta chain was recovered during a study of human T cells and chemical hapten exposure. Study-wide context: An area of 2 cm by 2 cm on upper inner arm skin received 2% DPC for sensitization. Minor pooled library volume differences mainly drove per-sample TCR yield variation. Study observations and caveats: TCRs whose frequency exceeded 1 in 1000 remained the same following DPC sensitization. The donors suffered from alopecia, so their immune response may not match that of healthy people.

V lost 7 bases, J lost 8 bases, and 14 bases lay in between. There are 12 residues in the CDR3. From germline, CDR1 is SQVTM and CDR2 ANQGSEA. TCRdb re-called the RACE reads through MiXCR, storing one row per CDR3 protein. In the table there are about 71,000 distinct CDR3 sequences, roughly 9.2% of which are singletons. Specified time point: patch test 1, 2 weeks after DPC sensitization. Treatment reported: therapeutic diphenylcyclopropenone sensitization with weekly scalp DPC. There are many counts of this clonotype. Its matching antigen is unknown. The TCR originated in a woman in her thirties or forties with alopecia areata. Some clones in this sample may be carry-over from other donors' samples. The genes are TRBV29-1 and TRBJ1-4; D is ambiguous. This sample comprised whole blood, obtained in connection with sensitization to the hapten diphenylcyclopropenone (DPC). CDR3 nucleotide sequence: TGCAGCGCGAGAGGGTATCGAGAAAAACTGTTTTTT. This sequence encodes CSARGYREKLFF. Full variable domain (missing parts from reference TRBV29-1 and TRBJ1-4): SAVISQKPSRDICQRGTSLTIQCQVDSQVTMMFWYRQQPGQSLTLIATANQGSEATYESGFVIDKFPISRPNLTFSTLTVSNMSPEDSSIYLCSARGYREKLFFGSGTQLSVL.